The sequence of this T cell receptor beta chain was determined in a study of shared clonotypes between healthy human individuals. Study-wide findings and caveats: What naive subsets generally showed was a larger estimated richness than memory subsets showed. Against clonotypes common to all four donors, non-shared ones had lower generation probabilities.

Of note for this clone: The antigen is unknown.

The assay was immunoSEQ multiplex PCR, and TCRdb's table has in-frame clones only and misses some. The sample has about 1.4 million clones, roughly 96% seen once. The sample was naive CD4+ T cells sorted from blood. As to subset: CD45RA+ positively selected. This clonotype was sampled from a man aged 25 to 40 in good health.

The CDR3 region has the DNA TGTGCCAGCTCACGGCCGACTAGCGGGAGACCCTACGAGCAGTACTTC. This translates into CASSRPTSGRPYEQYF. The rearrangement uses TRBV18 and TRBJ2-7; 12 bases match TRBD2. This CDR3 has 16 residues. Germline V gene sequence: CDR1 KGHSH, CDR2 LQKENI. The V segment lost 4 bases and the J segment 2 bases; nucleotides outside the gene matches: 6.